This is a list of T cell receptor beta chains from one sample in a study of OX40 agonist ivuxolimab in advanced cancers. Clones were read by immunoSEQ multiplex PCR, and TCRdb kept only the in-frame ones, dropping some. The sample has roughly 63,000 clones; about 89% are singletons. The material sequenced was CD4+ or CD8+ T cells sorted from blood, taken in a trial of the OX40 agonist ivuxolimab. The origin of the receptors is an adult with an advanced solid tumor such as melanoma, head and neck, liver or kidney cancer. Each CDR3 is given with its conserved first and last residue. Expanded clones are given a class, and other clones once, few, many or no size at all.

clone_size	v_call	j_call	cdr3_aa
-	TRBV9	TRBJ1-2	CASSVGREGGYGYTF
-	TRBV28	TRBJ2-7	CASSPEVSGLYEQYF
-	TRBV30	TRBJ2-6	CAWSGVGQGTGANVLTF
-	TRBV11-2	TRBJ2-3	CASSLGGSTDTQYF
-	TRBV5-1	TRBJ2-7	CASSPTGTGGSYEQYF
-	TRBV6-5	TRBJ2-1	CASGRSAWDEQFF
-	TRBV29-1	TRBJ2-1	CSCGTNYNEQFF
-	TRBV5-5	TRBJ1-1	CASSLADNTEAFF
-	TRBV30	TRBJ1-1	CASTRDSSYTEAFF
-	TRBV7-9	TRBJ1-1	CAIGELGTEAFF
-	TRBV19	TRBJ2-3	CASSGLAGAADTQYF
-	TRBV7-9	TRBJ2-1	CASSLSSGRNNEQFF
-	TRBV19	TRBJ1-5	CASSIVGGSNQPQHF
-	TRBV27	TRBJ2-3	CASRGSWDTQYF
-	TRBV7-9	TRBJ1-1	CASSPTLNTEAFF
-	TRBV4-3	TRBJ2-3	CASSQDARSTDTQYF
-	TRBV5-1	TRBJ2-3	CASRVDTFTDTQYF
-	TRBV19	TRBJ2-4	CASSLAPGSKNIQYF
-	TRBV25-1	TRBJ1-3	CASSPGTAGNTIYF
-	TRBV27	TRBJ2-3	CASSLSVDSGADTQYF
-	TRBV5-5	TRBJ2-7	CASSSLGRPIHEQYF
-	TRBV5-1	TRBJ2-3	CASSFDAITDTQYF
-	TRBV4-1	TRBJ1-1	CASSQAQQGLMNTEAFF
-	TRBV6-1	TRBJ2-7	CASSDLAGQGTYEQYF
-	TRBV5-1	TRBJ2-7	CASSPFLGGAGEQYF
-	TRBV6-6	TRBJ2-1	CASSYAGGSNNEQFF
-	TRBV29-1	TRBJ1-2	CSVWETDRDYGYTF
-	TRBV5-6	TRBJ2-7	CASSLGSGTVDEQYF
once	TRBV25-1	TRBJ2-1	CASSPPLGETYYNEQFF
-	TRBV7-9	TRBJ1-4	CASSRPGQSLGKLFF
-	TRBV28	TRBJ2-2	CASSSPTGELFF
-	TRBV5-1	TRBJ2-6	CASSADRARGANVLTF
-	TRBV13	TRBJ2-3	CASSRGTSGSYDTDTQYF
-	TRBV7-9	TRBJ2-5	CASRRGQQETQYF
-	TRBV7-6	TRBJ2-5	CASSPQRGQETQYF
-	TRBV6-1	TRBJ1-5	CASFRDRYSNQPQHF
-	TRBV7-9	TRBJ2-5	CASSLPGEGSRETQYF
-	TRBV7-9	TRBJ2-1	CASSLADGDNEQFF
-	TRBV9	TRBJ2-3	CASTRTSGDLTDTQYF
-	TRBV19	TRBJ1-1	CASIGKGRMNTEAFF
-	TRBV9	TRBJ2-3	CASSSSSTGTDTQYF
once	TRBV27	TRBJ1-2	CASSLSPGVGNYGYTF
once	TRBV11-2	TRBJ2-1	CASSRQSSYNEQFF
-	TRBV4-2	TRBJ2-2	CASSRRTGELFF
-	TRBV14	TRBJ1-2	CASSQRGGHLWGYTF
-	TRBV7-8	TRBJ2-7	CASSLPRVPYEQYF
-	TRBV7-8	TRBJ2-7	CASSPGTGGSEQYF
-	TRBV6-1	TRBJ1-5	CASSESRASNQPQHF
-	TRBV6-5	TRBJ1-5	CASSSSPDRAPQHF
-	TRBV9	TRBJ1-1	CASSEGLENTEAFF
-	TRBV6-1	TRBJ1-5	CASRDREGINQPQHF
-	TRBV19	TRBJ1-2	CASRGGAYGYTF
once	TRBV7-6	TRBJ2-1	CASSLAAGGPSYNEQFF